This TCR beta chain came from a study of post-analysis software for immune sequencing data. Incorporated into the TCR beta cDNA libraries were unique molecular identifiers, which served to reduce PCR and sequencing biases. TCRdb re-analysed the PCR reads in MiXCR, keeping a single row per CDR3 protein. Found here are about 770,000 distinct CDR3 sequences, 46% of them singletons; the top ten hold roughly 5%. Germline CDR1 and CDR2: KGHSH and LQKENI. The CDR3 runs 15 residues. V was clipped by 4 bases and J by 0 bases, with 13 bases between them. About this clonotype itself: Antigen unknown.

The study, taken as a whole, reports: In patients, TRBV5-6, TRBV5-1 and TRBV20-1 belonged to about five TRBV segments found more frequently than in controls.

This TCR was recovered from a girl aged 10-17 years with multiple sclerosis. The V gene is TRBV18, the J gene TRBJ2-7, with D possibly TRBD1 on 5 matching bases. Specimen: blood. The CDR3 bases are TGTGCCAGCTCACTACTGGACACCACCTCCTACGAGCAGTACTTC. It is translated as CASSLLDTTSYEQYF.